The following is a T cell receptor beta chain sequence with its context. Which antigen it targets is not known. Base qualities are missing; no much larger clone stands one base away. The library came from PCR. DNA from cultured CD4+ T cells was subjected to TCR sequencing with the Oncomine TCR Beta short-read assay at the Johns Hopkins FTIC core. The QIAamp micro DNA kit was used to extract genomic DNA from the cultured CD4+ T cells. Oncomine TCR Beta libraries from cultured CD4+ T cells were pooled using unique dual indexes and sequenced on an Illumina iSeq 100. In the authors' own workflow: Non-productive sequences were removed, and CDR3s that did not start with C, did not end with F or W, or were shorter than 7 amino acids were discarded. The MANAFEST web application identified antigen-specific clonotypes by comparing peptide-stimulated wells against reference wells and other culture wells. An FDR below 0.05, an odds ratio above 5, and a productive frequency above 0.1% in at least two of three replicate wells were required for clones to be considered positive. A clonotype counted as cross-reactive if it showed significant expansion both in the SARS-CoV-2 spike wells and in at least one common cold coronavirus spike condition. Using R version 3.6.1, CDR3 homology was evaluated through Levenshtein distances (stringdist) along with unrooted phylogenetic trees (ape). Using fastp trimming at Q25 and MiXCR clonotype assembly, TCRdb reanalyzed the public sequencing data and kept in-frame beta chains. When rows share a CDR3 protein, they turn into one entry using the most common DNA and genes. The V and J calls reflect TCRdb's pipeline rather than the authors' work. The sample includes 21,000 or so distinct CDR3 sequences, with 45% to 60% observed a single time. The ten biggest clones cover roughly 5.6% of the sample.

The record originates from a study of vaccination and CD4 T cells after COVID-19 (dated by TCRdb to between 2021 and 2023). With regard to the full study: Convalescent patients had a positive SARS-CoV-2 result on nasal swab PCR, and of these patients, nine had mild disease and one had severe disease. The convalescent cohort comprised six males and four females, including two Hispanic individuals, seven Caucasians, two Asians and one multiracial person. Participants got two doses of the Pfizer-BioNTech BNT162b2 vaccine (n=8) or two doses of the Moderna mRNA-1273 vaccine (n=2). Post-COVID blood samples were collected from convalescent patients a median of approximately 93 days after diagnosis, with a range of about 35 to 170 days. The time from the second vaccine dose to post-vaccine blood sampling had a median of roughly 77 days and ranged from about 12 to 241 days. Overlapping spike peptide pools from SARS-CoV-2 and from the common cold coronaviruses HCoV-NL63, HCoV-OC43 and HCoV-229E were used as culture stimuli. In control cultures, a CEFX viral epitope pool was used as positive control, an HIV-1 Nef peptide pool was used as negative control, or no peptide was added. In approximately eleven COVID-19 convalescent patients and 4 infection-naive healthy vaccine recipients, the spike-specific CD4+ TCR repertoire before mRNA vaccination was compared with the repertoire after mRNA vaccination.

Reading the label with the study, this specimen's treatment or condition is: roughly ten-day PBMC culture with coronavirus spike peptide pools or control peptides (ViraFEST assay). The ViraFEST assay, used in the study, expanded antigen-specific T cells with peptide pools and then identified the expanded clonotypes through TCR sequencing. Positive SARS-CoV-2 PCR tests in the convalescent patients dated from March to December 2020, before Alpha, Beta and Delta variants emerged in the United States. About 2 million PBMCs per well were cultured in IMDM with approximately 5.5% human AB serum and 8 to 10 IU/ml IL-2, plus 10 ug/ml peptide pools. Half of the culture medium was replaced with fresh IL-2-containing medium on days 3 and 7. After 10 days of culture, CD4+ T cells were isolated by negative selection using the EasySep CD4+ T cell isolation kit. PBMCs were separated from whole blood using Ficoll-Paque Plus gradient centrifugation and then either used fresh or cryopreserved at -140C. Culture conditions were generally each tested in triplicate wells.

V sheds 4 bases and J sheds 5 bases, leaving 18 bases between their ends. Based on the germline V gene, the CDR1 and CDR2 sequences are MNHNS and SASEGT. The CDR3 measures 15 amino acids from cysteine to phenylalanine. Solely the CDR3 DNA is kept, with 45 bases framed from the first base. Overall study results and their limits: Of the vaccine-specific clones found in convalescent patients, nearly all (304 of 307) were mono-reactive for SARS-CoV-2 spike instead of being cross-reactive with common cold coronaviruses. An increase in the median number of SARS-CoV-2-reactive clonotypes from around 20 after infection to 38 after vaccination was observed, but the change was not found to be significant. Among convalescent patients, a median around 83% of the SARS-CoV-2-reactive clones seen after vaccination appeared only after vaccination, which suggests priming specific to the vaccine. Only a relatively small number of convalescent patients were included in the study, and early timepoints following natural infection were not analyzed.

The sequence derives from a human donor who had recovered from COVID-19. The sample consisted of CD4+ T cells from blood, cultured in vitro. The V and J segments used are TRBV6-1 and TRBJ2-7, with the D gene tentatively TRBD1 or TRBD2, based on 7 matching bases in each. CDR3 region: CASSVAGEGANEQYF. The bases are TGTGCCAGCAGTGTTGCGGGAGAGGGGGCTAACGAGCAGTACTTC.